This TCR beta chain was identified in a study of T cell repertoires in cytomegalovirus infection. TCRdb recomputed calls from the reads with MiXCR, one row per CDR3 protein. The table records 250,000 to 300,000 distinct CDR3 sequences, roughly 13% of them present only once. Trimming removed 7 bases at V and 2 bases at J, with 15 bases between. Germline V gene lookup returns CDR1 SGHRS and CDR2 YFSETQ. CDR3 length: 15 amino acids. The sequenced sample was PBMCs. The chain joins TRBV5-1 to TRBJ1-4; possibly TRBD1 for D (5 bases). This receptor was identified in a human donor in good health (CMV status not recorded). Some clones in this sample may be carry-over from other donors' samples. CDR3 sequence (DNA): TGCGCCAGCTCCATGGCGGGGCGGACTAATGAAAAACTGTTTTTT. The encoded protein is CASSMAGRTNEKLFF.